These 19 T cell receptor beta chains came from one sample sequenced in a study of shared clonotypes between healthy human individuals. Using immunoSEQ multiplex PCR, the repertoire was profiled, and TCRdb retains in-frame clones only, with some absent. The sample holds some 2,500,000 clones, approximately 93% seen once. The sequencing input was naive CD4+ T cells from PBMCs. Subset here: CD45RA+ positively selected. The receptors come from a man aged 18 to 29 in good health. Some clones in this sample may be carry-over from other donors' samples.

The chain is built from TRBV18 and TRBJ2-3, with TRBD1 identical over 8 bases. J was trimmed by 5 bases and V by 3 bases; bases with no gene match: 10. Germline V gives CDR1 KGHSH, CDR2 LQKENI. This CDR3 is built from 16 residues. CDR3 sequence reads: CASSPGPGGGKDTQYF. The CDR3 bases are TGTGCCAGCTCACCGGGACCAGGGGGCGGTAAAGATACGCAGTATTTT.

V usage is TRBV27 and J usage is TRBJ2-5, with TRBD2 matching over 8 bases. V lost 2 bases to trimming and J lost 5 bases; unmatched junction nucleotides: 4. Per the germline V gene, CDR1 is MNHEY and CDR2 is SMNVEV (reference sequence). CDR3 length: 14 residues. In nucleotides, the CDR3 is TGTGCCAGCAGTTTAAGTTCGGGGGGGGAGACCCAGTACTTC. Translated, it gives CASSLSSGGETQYF.

The CDR3, as DNA: TGTGCCAGCACCCGCGGAGTTACAACTAATGAAAAACTGTTTTTT. Protein sequence: CASTRGVTTNEKLFF. This sequence joins TRBV5-8 and TRBJ1-4; D not resolved. The V and J ends lost 6 bases and 0 bases respectively, with 12 bases between them. CDR1 is SGHTS, CDR2 YDEGEE, per germline. The CDR3 sequence is 15 residues long.

The CDR3 spells CASSSRYIGNQPQHF. The CDR3 DNA reads as TGTGCCAGCAGCTCTCGGTATATTGGCAATCAGCCCCAGCATTTT. V and J are TRBV5-8 and TRBJ1-5; D is ambiguous. V lost 3 bases and J 2 bases, leaving 12 bases between the germline ends. Germline CDR1 is SGHTS and CDR2 is YDEGEE. This CDR3 region has 15 residues.

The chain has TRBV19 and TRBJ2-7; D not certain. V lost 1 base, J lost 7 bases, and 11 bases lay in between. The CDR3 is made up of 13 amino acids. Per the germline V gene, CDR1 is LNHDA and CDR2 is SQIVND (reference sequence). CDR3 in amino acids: CASSIADLSEQYF. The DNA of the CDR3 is TGTGCCAGTAGTATAGCGGACCTCTCTGAGCAGTACTTC.

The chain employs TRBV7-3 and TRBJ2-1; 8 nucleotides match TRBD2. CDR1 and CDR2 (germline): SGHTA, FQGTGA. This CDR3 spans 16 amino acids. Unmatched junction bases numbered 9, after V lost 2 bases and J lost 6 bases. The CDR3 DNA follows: TGTGCCAGCAGCTTAGACCCCGGGAGGGGTTTCAATGAGCAGTTCTTC. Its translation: CASSLDPGRGFNEQFF.

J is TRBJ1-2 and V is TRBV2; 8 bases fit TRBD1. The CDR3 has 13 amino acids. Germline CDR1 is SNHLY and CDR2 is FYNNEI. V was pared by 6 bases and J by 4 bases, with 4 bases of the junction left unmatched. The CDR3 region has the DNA TGTGCCAGCAGAACCACAGGGGGCTATGGCTACACCTTC. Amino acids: CASRTTGGYGYTF.

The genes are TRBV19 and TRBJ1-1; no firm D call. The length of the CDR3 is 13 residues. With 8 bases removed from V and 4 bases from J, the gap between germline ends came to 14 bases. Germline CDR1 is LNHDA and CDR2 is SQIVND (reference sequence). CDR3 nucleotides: TGTGCCAGTTCCCAGGACGTCGTCACTGAAGCTTTCTTT. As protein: CASSQDVVTEAFF.

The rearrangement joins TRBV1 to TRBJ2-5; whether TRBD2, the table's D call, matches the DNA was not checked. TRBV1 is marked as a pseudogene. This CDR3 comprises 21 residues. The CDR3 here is CTSSQDGKTSGSRGRGETQYF. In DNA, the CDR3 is TGCACCAGCAGCCAAGATGGGAAAACTAGCGGGAGTAGAGGGAGAGGAGAGACCCAGTACTTC.

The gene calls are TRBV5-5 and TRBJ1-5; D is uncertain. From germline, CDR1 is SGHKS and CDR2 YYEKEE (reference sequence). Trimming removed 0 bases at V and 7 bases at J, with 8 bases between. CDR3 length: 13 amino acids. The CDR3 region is CASSLDRYQPQHF. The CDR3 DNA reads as TGTGCCAGCAGCTTGGACCGGTACCAGCCCCAGCATTTT.

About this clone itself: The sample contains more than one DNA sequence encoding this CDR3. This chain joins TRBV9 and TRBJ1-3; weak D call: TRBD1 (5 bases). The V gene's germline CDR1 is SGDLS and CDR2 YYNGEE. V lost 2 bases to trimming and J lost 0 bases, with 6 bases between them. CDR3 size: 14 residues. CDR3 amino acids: CASSVGHSGNTIYF. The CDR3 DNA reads TGTGCCAGCAGCGTTGGACACTCTGGAAACACCATATATTTT.

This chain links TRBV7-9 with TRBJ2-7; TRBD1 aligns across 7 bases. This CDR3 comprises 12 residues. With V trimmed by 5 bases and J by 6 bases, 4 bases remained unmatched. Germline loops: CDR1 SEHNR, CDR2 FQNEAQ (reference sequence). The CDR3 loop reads CASSTTGVEQYF. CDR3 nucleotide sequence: TGTGCCAGCAGCACCACAGGGGTCGAGCAGTACTTC.

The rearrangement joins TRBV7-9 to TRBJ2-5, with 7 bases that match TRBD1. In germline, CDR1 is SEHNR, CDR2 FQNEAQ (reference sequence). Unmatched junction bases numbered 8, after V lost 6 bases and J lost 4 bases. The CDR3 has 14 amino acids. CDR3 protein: CASRRQGSRETQYF. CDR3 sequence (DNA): TGTGCCAGCAGGCGACAGGGAAGCCGAGAGACCCAGTACTTC. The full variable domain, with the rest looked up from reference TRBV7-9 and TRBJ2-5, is DTGVSQNPRHKITKRGQNVTFRCDPISEHNRLYWYRQTLGQGPEFLTYFQNEAQLEKSRLLSDRFSAERPKGSFSTLEIQRTEQGDSAMYLCASRRQGSRETQYFGPGTRLLVL.

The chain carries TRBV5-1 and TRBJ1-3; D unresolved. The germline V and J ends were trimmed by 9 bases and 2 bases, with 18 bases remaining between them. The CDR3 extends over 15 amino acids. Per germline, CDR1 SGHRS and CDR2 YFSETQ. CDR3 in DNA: TGCGCCACCCTAAGTAAGGGAAACGCTGGAAACACCATATATTTT. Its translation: CATLSKGNAGNTIYF.

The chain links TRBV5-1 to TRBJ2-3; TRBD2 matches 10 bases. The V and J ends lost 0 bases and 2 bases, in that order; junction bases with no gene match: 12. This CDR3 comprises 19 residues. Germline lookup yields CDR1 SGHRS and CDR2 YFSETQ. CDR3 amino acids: CASSLAASGGYENTDTQYF. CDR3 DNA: TGCGCCAGCAGCTTGGCGGCTAGCGGGGGATATGAAAACACAGATACGCAGTATTTT.

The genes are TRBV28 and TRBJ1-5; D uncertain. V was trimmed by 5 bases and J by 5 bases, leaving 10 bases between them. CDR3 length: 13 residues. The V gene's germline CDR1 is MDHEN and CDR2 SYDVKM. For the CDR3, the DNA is TGTGCCAGCAGTCCGAGCATGGATCAGCCCCAGCATTTT. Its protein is CASSPSMDQPQHF.

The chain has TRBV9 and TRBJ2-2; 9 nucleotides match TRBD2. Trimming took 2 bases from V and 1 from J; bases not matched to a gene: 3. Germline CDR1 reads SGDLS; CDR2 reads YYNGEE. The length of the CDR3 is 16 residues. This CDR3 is CASSVAGGRNTGELFF. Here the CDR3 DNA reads TGTGCCAGCAGCGTTGCGGGAGGGCGGAACACCGGGGAGCTGTTTTTT. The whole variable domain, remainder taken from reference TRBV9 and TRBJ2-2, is DSGVTQTPKHLITATGQRVTLRCSPRSGDLSVYWYQQSLDQGLQFLIQYYNGEERAKGNILERFSAQQFPDLHSELNLSSLELGDSALYFCASSVAGGRNTGELFFGEGSRLTVL.

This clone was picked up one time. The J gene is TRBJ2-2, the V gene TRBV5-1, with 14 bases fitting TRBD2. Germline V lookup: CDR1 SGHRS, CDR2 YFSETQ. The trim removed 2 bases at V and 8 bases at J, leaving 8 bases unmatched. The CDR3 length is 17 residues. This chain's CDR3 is CASSFLAGTSGSGELFF. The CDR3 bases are TGCGCCAGCAGCTTTCTGGCCGGGACTAGCGGGAGTGGGGAGCTGTTTTTT.

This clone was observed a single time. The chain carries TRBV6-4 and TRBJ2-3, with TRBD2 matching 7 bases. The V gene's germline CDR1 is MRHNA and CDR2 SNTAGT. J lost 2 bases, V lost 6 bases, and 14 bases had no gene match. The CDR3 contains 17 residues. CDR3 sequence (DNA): TGTGCCAGCAGAGCGAGGGGCACCCGGGACTACACAGATACGCAGTATTTT. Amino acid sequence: CASRARGTRDYTDTQYF.